The sequence of this T cell receptor beta chain was determined in a study of Graves' ophthalmopathy and Graves' hyperthyroidism. The TCR beta CDR3 regions underwent amplification from RNA transcripts. RT-PCR was first run with HTBI primers, then multiplex PCR in a second round. TCRdb used MiXCR to reprocess the multiplex PCR reads, holding one entry per CDR3 protein. The table lists more than 1,000,000 distinct CDR3 sequences, roughly two fifths of them singletons. The sample holds many counts of this clonotype. Germline loops: CDR1 DFQATT, CDR2 SNEGSKA (reference sequence). This CDR3 has 14 residues. V trimming: 4 bases; J trimming: 6 bases; junction bases outside the gene matches: 8.

Material: peripheral blood or thyroid tissue (not recorded which). The chain has TRBV20-1 and TRBJ1-5; TRBD1 matches at 8 bases. The sequence was collected from an adult man with Graves' hyperthyroidism. This CDR3 reads CSAKGQGSSQPQHF. CDR3 bases: TGCAGTGCTAAAGGACAGGGTAGTAGTCAGCCCCAGCATTTT.